The clone carrying this TCR beta chain showed up many times. Its target is not known. Each CDR3 protein is one row after TCRdb ran MiXCR on the PCR reads. The data contain 300,000 to 400,000 distinct CDR3 sequences, over 20% of them singletons. Naive CD8 T cells were FACS-sorted by CD8+CD4-CCR7+CD45RA+ markers. The record originates from a study of molecular identifiers for immune sequencing clone quantification. Study-level information: In replicates, the authors split RNA from around 20,000 or 100,000 naive CD8 cells five ways and sequenced four.

Whole-study results and caveats: Spiked TCR RNA from one Jurkat cell reportedly showed up when mixed among approximately 990,000 naive cells. Identical TCR molecules sharing a barcode could underestimate highly expanded clone sizes.

There are 17 residues in the CDR3. V shed 3 bases and J shed 0 bases, with 16 bases lying between them. Germline CDR1 is SGHTA and CDR2 is FQGNSA. This chain connects TRBV7-2 to TRBJ2-3; tentatively, D is TRBD1 (5 bases). This TCR derives from a human donor in good health. Some libraries in this study had Jurkat cell RNA spiked in. The sequenced material came from naive CD8+ T cells from blood, with Jurkat cell RNA spiked in. The subset here: FACS-sorted CD8+CD4-CCR7+CD45RA+ naive T cells. The CDR3 sequence is CASSFGGVGDSTDTQYF. In nucleotides, the CDR3 is TGTGCCAGCAGCTTTGGTGGGGTAGGGGATAGCACAGATACGCAGTATTTT.